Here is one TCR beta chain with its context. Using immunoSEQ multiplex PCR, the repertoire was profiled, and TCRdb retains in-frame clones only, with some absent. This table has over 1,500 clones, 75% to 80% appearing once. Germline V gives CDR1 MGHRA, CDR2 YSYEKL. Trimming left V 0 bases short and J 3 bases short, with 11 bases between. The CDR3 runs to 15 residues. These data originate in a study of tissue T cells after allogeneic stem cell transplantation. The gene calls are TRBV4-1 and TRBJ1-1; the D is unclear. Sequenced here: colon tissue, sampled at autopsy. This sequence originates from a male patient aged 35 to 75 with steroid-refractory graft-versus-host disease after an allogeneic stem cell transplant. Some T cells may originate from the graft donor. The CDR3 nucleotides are TGCGCCAGCAGCCAAGAGTGGCAGGCCCACACTGAAGCTTTCTTT. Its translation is CASSQEWQAHTEAFF.